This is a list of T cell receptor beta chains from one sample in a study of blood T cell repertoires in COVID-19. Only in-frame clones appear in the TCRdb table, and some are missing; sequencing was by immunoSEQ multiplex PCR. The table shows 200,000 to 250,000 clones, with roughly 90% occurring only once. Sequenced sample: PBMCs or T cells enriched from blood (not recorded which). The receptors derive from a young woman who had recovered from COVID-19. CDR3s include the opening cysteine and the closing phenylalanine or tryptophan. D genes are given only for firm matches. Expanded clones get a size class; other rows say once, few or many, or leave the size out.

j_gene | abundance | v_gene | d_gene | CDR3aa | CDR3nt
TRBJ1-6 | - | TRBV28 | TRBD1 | CASSLWGDRPSYNSPLHF | TGTGCCAGCAGTTTATGGGGGGACAGACCCTCCTATAATTCACCCCTCCACTTT
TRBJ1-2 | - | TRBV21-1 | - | CASSMETGRRGYGYTF | TGTGCCAGCAGCATGGAGACAGGGCGTCGTGGCTATGGCTACACCTTC
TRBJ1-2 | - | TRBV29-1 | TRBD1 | CSVFRGSLGYTF | TGCAGCGTCTTCAGGGGGTCTTTAGGCTACACCTTC
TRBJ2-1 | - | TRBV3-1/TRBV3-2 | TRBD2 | CASSQVLAGDNEQFF | TGTGCCAGCAGCCAAGTGCTAGCGGGAGACAATGAGCAGTTCTTC
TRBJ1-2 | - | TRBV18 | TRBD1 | CASSQETGGSSEGGYTF | TGTGCCAGCTCCCAAGAAACAGGGGGCTCCTCCGAGGGAGGCTACACCTTC
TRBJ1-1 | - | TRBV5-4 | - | CASSLVGVAEAFF | TGTGCCAGCAGCTTGGTCGGGGTCGCTGAAGCTTTCTTT
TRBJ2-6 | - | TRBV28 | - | CASSLTPAGGANVLTF | TGTGCCAGCAGTTTAACCCCGGCAGGTGGGGCCAACGTCCTGACTTTC
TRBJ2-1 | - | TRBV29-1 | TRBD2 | CSVDLGTSADNEQFF | TGCAGCGTTGATCTGGGGACTAGCGCCGACAATGAGCAGTTCTTC
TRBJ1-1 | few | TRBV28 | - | CASSLQLGNTEAFF | TGTGCCAGCAGTTTGCAGCTAGGTAACACTGAAGCTTTCTTT
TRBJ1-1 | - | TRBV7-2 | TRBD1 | CASSSQGVRAFF | TGTGCCAGCAGCTCGCAGGGGGTGAGAGCTTTCTTT
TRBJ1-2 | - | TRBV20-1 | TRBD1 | CSADREGGYTF | TGCAGCGCGGACAGGGAGGGTGGCTACACCTTC
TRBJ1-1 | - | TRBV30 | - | CAWSTFGRGAYTEAFF | TGTGCCTGGAGTACGTTCGGTCGGGGGGCGTACACTGAAGCTTTCTTT
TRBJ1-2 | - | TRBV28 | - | CASAYGGYYGYTF | TGTGCCAGCGCTTACGGGGGTTACTATGGCTACACCTTC
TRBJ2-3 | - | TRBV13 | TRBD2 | CASSPTSGHTDTQYF | TGTGCCAGCAGCCCAACTAGCGGACACACAGATACGCAGTATTTT
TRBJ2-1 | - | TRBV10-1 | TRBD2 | CASIGTSGRTQFF | TGCGCCAGCATCGGGACTAGCGGGAGGACGCAGTTCTTC
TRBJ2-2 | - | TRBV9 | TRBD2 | CASSVGLAGAGELFF | TGTGCCAGCAGCGTTGGGCTAGCGGGAGCCGGGGAGCTGTTTTTT
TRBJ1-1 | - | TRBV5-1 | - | CASSLPSAEAFF | TGCGCCAGCAGCTTGCCCAGCGCTGAAGCTTTCTTT
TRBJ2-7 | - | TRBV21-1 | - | CASSKALSYEQYF | TGTGCCAGCAGCAAAGCGCTGAGCTACGAGCAGTACTTC
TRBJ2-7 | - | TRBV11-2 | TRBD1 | CASSLGRTGREQYF | TGTGCCAGCAGCTTAGGCCGGACAGGGCGGGAGCAGTACTTC
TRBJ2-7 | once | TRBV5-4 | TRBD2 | CASSSGLAGVHEQYF | TGTGCCAGCAGCTCCGGACTAGCGGGAGTCCACGAGCAGTACTTC
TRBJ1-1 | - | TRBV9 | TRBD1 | CASSAQGLNTEAFF | TGTGCCAGCAGCGCACAGGGGTTGAACACTGAAGCTTTCTTT
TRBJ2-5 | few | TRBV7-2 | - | CASSSGPETQYF | TGTGCCAGCAGCTCGGGTCCAGAGACCCAGTACTTC
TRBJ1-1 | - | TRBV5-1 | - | CASSLGTMAFF | TGCGCCAGCAGCTTAGGGACAATGGCTTTCTTT
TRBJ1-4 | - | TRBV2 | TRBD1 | CASSPGQINEKLFF | TGTGCCAGCAGTCCGGGACAGATTAATGAAAAACTGTTTTTT
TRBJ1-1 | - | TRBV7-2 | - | CASSLAIPGHLNTEAFF | TGTGCCAGCAGCTTAGCGATTCCGGGACACCTGAACACTGAAGCTTTCTTT
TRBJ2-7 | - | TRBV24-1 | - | CATSDSNYEQYF | TGTGCCACCAGTGATTCCAACTACGAGCAGTACTTC
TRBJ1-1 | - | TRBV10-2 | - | CASSESRQSLPGRAFF | TGCGCCAGCAGTGAGTCGCGACAAAGCCTCCCAGGGCGGGCTTTCTTT
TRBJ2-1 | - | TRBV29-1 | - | CSHDGEGRQFF | TGCAGCCATGACGGGGAAGGTCGGCAGTTCTTC
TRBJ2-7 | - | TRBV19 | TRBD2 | CASSQIAGVHEQYF | TGTGCCAGTAGTCAGATAGCGGGAGTTCACGAGCAGTACTTC
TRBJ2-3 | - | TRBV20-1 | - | CSAPLDTQYF | TGCAGTGCCCCGTTAGATACGCAGTATTTT
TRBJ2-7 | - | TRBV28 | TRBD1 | CASSPTRGRTSYEQYF | TGTGCCAGCAGCCCAACCAGGGGGCGAACCTCCTACGAGCAGTACTTC
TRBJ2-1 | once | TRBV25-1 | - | CASSEYIGGGEQFF | TGTGCCAGCAGTGAATATATCGGCGGGGGCGAGCAGTTCTTC
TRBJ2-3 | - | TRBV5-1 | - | CASSGGQDTQYF | TGCGCCAGCAGCGGGGGACAAGATACGCAGTATTTT
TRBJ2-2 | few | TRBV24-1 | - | CATSDRQNGELFF | TGTGCCACCAGTGATCGACAGAACGGGGAGCTGTTTTTT
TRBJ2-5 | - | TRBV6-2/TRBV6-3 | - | CASSYFEETQYF | TGTGCCAGCAGTTACTTCGAGGAGACCCAGTACTTC